The clone carrying this T cell receptor (beta chain) has a handful of counts. Its specificity is unknown. These data originate in a study of early T cells in non-severe SARS-CoV-2 infection. CDR3 length: 14 amino acids. V was shortened by 2 bases and J by 4 bases, with 11 bases between the two germline ends. Germline V gene lookup returns CDR1 LGHDT and CDR2 YNNKEL (reference sequence). Study outcomes and limitations: The study's VDJdb matching favored anti-spike CD8 responses and missed private and CD4 specificities.

TCRdb passed the 5' RACE reads through MiXCR, listing each CDR3 protein once. The repertoire has roughly 67,000 distinct CDR3 sequences, about a tenth of them found once; the top ten carry 5.5% to 7%. The origin of this receptor is an adult who was a healthcare worker with PCR-confirmed SARS-CoV-2 infection or an uninfected control (not recorded which). Sequenced material: whole blood. The chain combines TRBV3-1 with TRBJ1-2; D ambiguous. The CDR3 sequence: CASSQSEGRYGYTF. CDR3 DNA sequence: TGTGCCAGCAGCCAATCGGAGGGCCGCTATGGCTACACCTTC. Complete variable domain (other parts from reference TRBV3-1 and TRBJ1-2): DTAVSQTPKYLVTQMGNDKSIKCEQNLGHDTMYWYKQDSKKFLKIMFSYNNKELIINETVPNRFSPKSPDKAHLNLHINSLELGDSAVYFCASSQSEGRYGYTFGSGTRLTVV.